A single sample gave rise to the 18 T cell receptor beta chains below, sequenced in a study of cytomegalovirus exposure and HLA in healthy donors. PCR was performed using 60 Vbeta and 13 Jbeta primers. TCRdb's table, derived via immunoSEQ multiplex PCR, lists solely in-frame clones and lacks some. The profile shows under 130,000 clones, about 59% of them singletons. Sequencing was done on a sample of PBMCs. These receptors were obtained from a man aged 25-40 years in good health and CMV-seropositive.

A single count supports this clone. CDR3 protein: CASTLLAGADTQYF. The CDR3 DNA reads as TGTGCCAGTACCTTACTAGCGGGGGCAGATACGCAGTATTTT. The J gene is TRBJ2-3, the V gene TRBV19; 11 bases fit TRBD2. The V gene's germline CDR1 is LNHDA and CDR2 SQIVND (reference sequence). The CDR3 consists of 14 residues. With 7 bases clipped from V and 4 bases from J, the junction kept 4 bases outside the gene matches.

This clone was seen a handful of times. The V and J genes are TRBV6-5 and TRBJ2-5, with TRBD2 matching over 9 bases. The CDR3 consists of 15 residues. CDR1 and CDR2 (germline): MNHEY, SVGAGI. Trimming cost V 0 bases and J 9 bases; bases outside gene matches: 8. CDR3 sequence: CASSYSPSGAAAQYF. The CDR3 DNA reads TGTGCCAGCAGTTACTCCCCTAGCGGGGCGGCGGCCCAGTACTTC.

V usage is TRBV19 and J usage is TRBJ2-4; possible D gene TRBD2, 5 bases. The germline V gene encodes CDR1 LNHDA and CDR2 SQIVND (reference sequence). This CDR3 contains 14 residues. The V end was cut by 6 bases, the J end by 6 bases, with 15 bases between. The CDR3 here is CASSNGLAPNIQYF. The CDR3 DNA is TGTGCCAGTAGCAATGGGCTAGCTCCAAACATTCAGTACTTC.

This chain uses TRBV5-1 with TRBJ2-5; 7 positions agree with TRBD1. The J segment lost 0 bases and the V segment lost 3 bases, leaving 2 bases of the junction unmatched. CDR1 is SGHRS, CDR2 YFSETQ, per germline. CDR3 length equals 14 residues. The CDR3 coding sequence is TGCGCCAGCAGCTCGGGACAGTACCAAGAGACCCAGTACTTC. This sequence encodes CASSSGQYQETQYF. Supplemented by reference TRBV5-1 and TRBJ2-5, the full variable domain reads KAGVTQTPRYLIKTRGQQVTLSCSPISGHRSVSWYQQTPGQGLQFLFEYFSETQRNKGNFPGRFSGRQFSNSRSEMNVSTLELGDSALYLCASSSGQYQETQYFGPGTRLLVL.

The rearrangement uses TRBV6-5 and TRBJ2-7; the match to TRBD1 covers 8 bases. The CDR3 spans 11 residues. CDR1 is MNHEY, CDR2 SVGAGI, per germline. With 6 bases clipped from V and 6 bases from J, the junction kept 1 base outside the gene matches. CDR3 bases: TGTGCCAGCAGCCAGGGGGCCGAGCAGTACTTC. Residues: CASSQGAEQYF.

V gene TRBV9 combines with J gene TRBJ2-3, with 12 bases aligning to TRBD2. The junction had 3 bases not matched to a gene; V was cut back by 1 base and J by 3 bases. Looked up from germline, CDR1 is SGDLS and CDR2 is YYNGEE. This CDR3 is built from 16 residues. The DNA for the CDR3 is TGTGCCAGCAGCGTACCTAGCGGGGGGGCAACAGATACGCAGTATTTT. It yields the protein CASSVPSGGATDTQYF.

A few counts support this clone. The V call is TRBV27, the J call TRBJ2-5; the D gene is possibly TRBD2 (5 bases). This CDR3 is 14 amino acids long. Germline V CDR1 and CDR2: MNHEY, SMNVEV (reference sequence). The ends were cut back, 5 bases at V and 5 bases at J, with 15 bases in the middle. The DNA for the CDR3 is TGTGCCAGCAGTCGGGGAGCAGAGTGGGAGACCCAGTACTTC. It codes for CASSRGAEWETQYF.

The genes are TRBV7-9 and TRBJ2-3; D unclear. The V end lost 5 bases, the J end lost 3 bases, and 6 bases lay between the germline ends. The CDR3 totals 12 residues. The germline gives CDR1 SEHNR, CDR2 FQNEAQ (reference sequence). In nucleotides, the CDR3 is TGTGCCAGCAGCCCCCATACAGATACGCAGTATTTT. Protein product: CASSPHTDTQYF. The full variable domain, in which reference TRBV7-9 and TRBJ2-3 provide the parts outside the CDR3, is DTGVSQNPRHKITKRGQNVTFRCDPISEHNRLYWYRQTLGQGPEFLTYFQNEAQLEKSRLLSDRFSAERPKGSFSTLEIQRTEQGDSAMYLCASSPHTDTQYFGPGTRLTVL.

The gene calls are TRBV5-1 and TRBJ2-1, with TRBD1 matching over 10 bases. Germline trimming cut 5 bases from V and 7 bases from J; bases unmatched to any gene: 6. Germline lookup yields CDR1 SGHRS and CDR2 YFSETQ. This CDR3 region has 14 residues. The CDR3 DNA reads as TGCGCCAGCAGAAAGACAGGGGGCGGGAATGAGCAGTTCTTC. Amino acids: CASRKTGGGNEQFF.

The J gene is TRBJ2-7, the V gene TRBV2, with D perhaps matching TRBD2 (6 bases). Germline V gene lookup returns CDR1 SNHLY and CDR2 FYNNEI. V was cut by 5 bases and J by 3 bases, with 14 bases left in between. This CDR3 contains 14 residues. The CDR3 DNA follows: TGTGCCAGCAGTCCCGGGACGGACTACTACGAGCAGTACTTC. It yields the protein CASSPGTDYYEQYF.

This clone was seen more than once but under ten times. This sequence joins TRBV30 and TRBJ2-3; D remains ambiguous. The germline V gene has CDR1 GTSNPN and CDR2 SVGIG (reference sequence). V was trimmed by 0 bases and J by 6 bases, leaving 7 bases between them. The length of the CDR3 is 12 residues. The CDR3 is CAWSVLGDTQYF. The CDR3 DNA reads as TGTGCCTGGAGTGTACTTGGTGATACGCAGTATTTT. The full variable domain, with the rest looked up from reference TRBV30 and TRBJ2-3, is SQTIHQWPATLVQPVGSPLSLECTVEGTSNPNLYWYRQAAGRGLQLLFYSVGIGQISSEVPQNLSASRPQDRQFILSSKKLLLSDSGFYLCAWSVLGDTQYFGPGTRLTVL.

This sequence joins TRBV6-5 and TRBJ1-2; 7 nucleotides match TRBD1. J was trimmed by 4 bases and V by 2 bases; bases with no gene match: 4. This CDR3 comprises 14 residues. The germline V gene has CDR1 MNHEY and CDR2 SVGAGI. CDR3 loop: CASSYTQGSYGYTF. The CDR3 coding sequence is TGTGCCAGCAGTTACACACAGGGGAGCTATGGCTACACCTTC.

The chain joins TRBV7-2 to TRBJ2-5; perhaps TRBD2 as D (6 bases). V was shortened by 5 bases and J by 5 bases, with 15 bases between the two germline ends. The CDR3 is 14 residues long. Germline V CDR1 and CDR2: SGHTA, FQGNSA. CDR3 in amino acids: CASSQPGTQETQYF. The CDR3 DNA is TGTGCCAGCAGCCAACCCGGGACTCAGGAGACCCAGTACTTC.

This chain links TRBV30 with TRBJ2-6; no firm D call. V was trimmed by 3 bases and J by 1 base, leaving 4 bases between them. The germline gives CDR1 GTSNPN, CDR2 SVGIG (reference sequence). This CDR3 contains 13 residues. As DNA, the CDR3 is TGTGCCTGGAGGTCATCTGGGGCCAACGTCCTGACTTTC. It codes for CAWRSSGANVLTF.

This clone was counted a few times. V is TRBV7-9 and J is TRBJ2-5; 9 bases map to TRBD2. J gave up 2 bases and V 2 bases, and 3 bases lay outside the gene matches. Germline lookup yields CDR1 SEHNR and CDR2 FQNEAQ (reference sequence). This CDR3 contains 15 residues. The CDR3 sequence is CASSLSGGIQETQYF. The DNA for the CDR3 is TGTGCCAGCAGCTTAAGCGGGGGGATACAAGAGACCCAGTACTTC.

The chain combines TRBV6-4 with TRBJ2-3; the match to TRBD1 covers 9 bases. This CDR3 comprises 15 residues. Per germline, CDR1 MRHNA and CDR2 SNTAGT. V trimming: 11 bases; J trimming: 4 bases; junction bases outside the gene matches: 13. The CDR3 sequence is CAHLGQGPGSDTQYF. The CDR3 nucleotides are TGTGCCCACCTGGGACAGGGACCGGGTTCAGATACGCAGTATTTT.

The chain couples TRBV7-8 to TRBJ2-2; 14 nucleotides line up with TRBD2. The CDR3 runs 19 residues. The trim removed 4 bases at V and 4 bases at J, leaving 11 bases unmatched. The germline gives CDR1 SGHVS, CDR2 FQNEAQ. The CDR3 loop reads CASSSRRLAGGLGTGELFF. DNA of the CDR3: TGTGCCAGCAGCTCTAGGCGACTAGCGGGGGGGCTAGGCACCGGGGAGCTGTTTTTT.

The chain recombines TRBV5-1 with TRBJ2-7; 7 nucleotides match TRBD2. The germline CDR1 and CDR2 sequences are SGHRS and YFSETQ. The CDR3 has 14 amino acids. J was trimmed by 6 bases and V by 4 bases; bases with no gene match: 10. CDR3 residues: CASSSGTQKGEQYF. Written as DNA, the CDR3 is TGCGCCAGCAGCAGCGGGACCCAAAAGGGCGAGCAGTACTTC.